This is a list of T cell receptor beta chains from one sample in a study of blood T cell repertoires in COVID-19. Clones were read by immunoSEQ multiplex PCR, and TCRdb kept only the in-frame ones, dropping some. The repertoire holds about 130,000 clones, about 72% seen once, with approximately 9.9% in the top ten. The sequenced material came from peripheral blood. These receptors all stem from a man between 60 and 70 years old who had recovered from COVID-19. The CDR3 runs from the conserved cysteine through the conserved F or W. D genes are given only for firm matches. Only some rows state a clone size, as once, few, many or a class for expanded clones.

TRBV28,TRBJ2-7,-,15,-,TGTGCCAGCAGTTTATGGACAGGAGCCTCCTACGAGCAGTACTTC,CASSLWTGASYEQYF
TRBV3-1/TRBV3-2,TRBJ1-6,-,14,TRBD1,TGTGCCAGCAGCCCCGGGACAGGGGTGTCACCCCTCCACTTT,CASSPGTGVSPLHF
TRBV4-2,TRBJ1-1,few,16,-,TGTGCCAGCAGCCAAGATGGAAGCAGGGGGAACACTGAAGCTTTCTTT,CASSQDGSRGNTEAFF
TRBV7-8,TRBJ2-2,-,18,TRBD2,TGTGCCAGCAGCTGGGGACTAGCGGGGGGTTTCAACACCGGGGAGCTGTTTTTT,CASSWGLAGGFNTGELFF
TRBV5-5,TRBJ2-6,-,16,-,TGTGCCAGCAGCCCTATGCCTCTCTCTGGGGCCAACGTCCTGACTTTC,CASSPMPLSGANVLTF
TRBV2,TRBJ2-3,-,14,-,TGTGCCAGCAGCCATTCGACTAGCACAGATACGCAGTATTTT,CASSHSTSTDTQYF
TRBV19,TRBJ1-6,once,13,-,TGTGCCAGTAGGGACACCTATAATTCACCCCTCCACTTT,CASRDTYNSPLHF
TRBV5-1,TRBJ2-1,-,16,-,TGCGCCAGCAGCTTGGGTGGCGGGGGCACCTACAATGAGCAGTTCTTC,CASSLGGGGTYNEQFF
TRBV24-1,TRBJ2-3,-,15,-,TGTGCCACCAGTGATTGGACTTCTTCCACAGATACGCAGTATTTT,CATSDWTSSTDTQYF
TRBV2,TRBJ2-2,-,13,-,TGTGCCAGCAGCCTCGGAGGCACCGGGGAGCTGTTTTTT,CASSLGGTGELFF
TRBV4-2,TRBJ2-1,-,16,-,TGTGCCAGCAGCCAAGAACCCCAAGGGGGATACAATGAGCAGTTCTTC,CASSQEPQGGYNEQFF
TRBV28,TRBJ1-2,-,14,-,TGTGCCAGCAGAATGAGTGGAGCTAACTATGGCTACACCTTC,CASRMSGANYGYTF
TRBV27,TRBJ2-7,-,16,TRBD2,TGTGCCAGCAGTTTACTAGCGGGCCACGGGTATGGGGAGCAGTACTTC,CASSLLAGHGYGEQYF
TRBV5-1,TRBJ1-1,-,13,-,TGCGCCAGCAGCTTGGCAGCGAGTACTGAAGCTTTCTTT,CASSLAASTEAFF
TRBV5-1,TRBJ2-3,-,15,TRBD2,TGCGCCAGCAGCCCATGGACTAGCGGCACAGATACGCAGTATTTT,CASSPWTSGTDTQYF
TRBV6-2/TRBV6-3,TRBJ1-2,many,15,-,TGTGCCAGCAGTTACTCGTCCAAGAGTAACTATGGCTACACCTTC,CASSYSSKSNYGYTF
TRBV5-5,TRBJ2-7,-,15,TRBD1,TGTGCCAGCAGTTCGGGACAGGGGGCGGCGTACGAGCAGTACTTC,CASSSGQGAAYEQYF
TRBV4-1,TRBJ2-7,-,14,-,TGCGCCAGCAGCCAAGATGGCACCACCTACGAGCAGTACTTC,CASSQDGTTYEQYF
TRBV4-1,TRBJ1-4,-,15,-,TGCGCCAGCAGCCCCCGAGAGGGTCAATGGGAAAAACTGTTTTTT,CASSPREGQWEKLFF
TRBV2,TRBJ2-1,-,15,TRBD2,TGTGCCAGCAGTGAGGGGACTAGCGGGACCAATGAGCAGTTCTTC,CASSEGTSGTNEQFF
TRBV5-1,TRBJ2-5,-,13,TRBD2,TGCGCCAGCGGGGAGGGGCAAGTAGAGACCCAGTACTTC,CASGEGQVETQYF
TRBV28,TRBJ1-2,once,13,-,TGTGCCACCCTTGAGGGCCGGAACTATGGCTACACCTTC,CATLEGRNYGYTF
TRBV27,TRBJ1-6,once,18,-,TGTGCCAGCAGTAGGTGGGGGGGGGCGATCTCCTATAATTCACCCCTCCACTTT,CASSRWGGAISYNSPLHF
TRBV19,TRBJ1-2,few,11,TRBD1,TGTGCCAGTAGTAGGGACAGAGGCTACACCTTC,CASSRDRGYTF
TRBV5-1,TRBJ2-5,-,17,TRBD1,TGCGCCAGCAGCTTGGCACCGGGACAGGGGGTCCAAGAGACCCAGTACTTC,CASSLAPGQGVQETQYF
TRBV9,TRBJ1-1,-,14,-,TGTGCCAGCAGCGCAGGGGCGATGAACACTGAAGCTTTCTTT,CASSAGAMNTEAFF
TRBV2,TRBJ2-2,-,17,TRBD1,TGTGCCAGCAGCGGGACAGGGGTCGCCGGTTACACCGGGGAGCTGTTTTTT,CASSGTGVAGYTGELFF
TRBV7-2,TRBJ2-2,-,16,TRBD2,TGTGCCAGCAGCCCTACTAGCGGGAGGGGCACCGGGGAGCTGTTTTTT,CASSPTSGRGTGELFF
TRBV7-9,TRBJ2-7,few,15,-,TGTGCCAGCAGCTTTCGGGGGTCCAGCTCCTACGAGCAGTACTTC,CASSFRGSSSYEQYF
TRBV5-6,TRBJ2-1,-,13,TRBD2,TGTGCCAGCAGCTTGGCCCCGGGGGGGCCACAGTTCTTC,CASSLAPGGPQFF
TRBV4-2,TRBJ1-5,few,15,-,TGTGCCAGCAGCCAAGGAGAGACTCCCAATCAGCCCCAGCATTTT,CASSQGETPNQPQHF
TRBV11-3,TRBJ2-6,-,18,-,TGTGCCAGCAGCTTAGGCGGCAGAACCGTCTCTGGGGCCAACGTCCTGACTTTC,CASSLGGRTVSGANVLTF
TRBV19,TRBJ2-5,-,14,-,TGTGCCAGTAGTATTGCGAGTTACCAAGAGACCCAGTACTTC,CASSIASYQETQYF
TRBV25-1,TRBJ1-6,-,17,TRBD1,TGTGCCAGCAGTGAATCCGGCGGGACAGTCTATAATTCACCCCTCCACTTT,CASSESGGTVYNSPLHF
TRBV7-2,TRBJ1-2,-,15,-,TGTGCCAGCAGCTTAGAGCTCCAGAGGGCTTATGGCTACACCTTC,CASSLELQRAYGYTF
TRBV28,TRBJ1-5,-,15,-,TGTGCCAGCAGTTCAGGGGACGGAAGCCATCAGCCCCAGCATTTT,CASSSGDGSHQPQHF
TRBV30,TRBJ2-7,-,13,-,TGTGCCTGGAGCGATCACAATACCTACGAGCAGTACTTC,CAWSDHNTYEQYF
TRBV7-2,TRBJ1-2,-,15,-,TGTGCCAGCAGCCCGTCCGCGGGGGGCGACTATGGCTACACCTTC,CASSPSAGGDYGYTF
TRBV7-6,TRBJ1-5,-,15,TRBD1,TGTGCCAGCAGCTGGGGACAGGGTGACAATCAGCCCCAGCATTTT,CASSWGQGDNQPQHF
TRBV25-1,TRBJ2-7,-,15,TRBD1,TGTGCCAGCAGCGGGACAGGGGGTAACACCTACGAGCAGTACTTC,CASSGTGGNTYEQYF
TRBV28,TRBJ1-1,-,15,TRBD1,TGTGCCAGCAGTCCCATGACAGGGCTAGGCACTGAAGCTTTCTTT,CASSPMTGLGTEAFF
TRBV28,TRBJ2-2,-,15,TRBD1,TGTGCCAGCAGAGGTGACAGGGGGCCAACCGGGGAGCTGTTTTTT,CASRGDRGPTGELFF
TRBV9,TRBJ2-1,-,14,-,TGTGCCAGCAGCGTAGACAGTCGGTCAGGTGAGCAGTTCTTC,CASSVDSRSGEQFF
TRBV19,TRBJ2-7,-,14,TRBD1,TGTGCCAGTAGTGCGAACAGGGGTCCCTACGAGCAGTACTTC,CASSANRGPYEQYF
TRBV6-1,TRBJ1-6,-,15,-,TGTGCCAGCAGTGAAACTGGAGACCGAAATTCACCCCTCCACTTT,CASSETGDRNSPLHF
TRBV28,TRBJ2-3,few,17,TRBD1,TGTGCCAGCAGTCCCCATCCAGGGGGCGAACGATCAGATACGCAGTATTTT,CASSPHPGGERSDTQYF
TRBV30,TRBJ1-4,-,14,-,TGTGCCTGGACCCGTAAGGGGCTGGAAGAAAAACTGTTTTTT,CAWTRKGLEEKLFF
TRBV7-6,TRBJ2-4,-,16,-,TGTGCCAGCAGCTTAGGTTCGTCGCAGGGGCTGAACATTCAGTACTTC,CASSLGSSQGLNIQYF
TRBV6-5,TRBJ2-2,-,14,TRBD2,TGTGCCAGCAGCCGACTAGCAGGAACCGGGGAGCTGTTTTTT,CASSRLAGTGELFF
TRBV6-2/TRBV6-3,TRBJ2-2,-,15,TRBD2,TGTGCCAGCAGCCCGACTAGCGGGGGGGCCGGGGAGCTGTTTTTT,CASSPTSGGAGELFF
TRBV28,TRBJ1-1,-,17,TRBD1,TGTGCCAGCAGTTTGACGACAGGGAGGAGGCAAAACACTGAAGCTTTCTTT,CASSLTTGRRQNTEAFF
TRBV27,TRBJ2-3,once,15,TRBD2,TGTGCCAGCAGCCCTAGCGGGAGTGTGATAGATACGCAGTATTTT,CASSPSGSVIDTQYF
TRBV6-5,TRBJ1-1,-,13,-,TGTGCCAGCAGAACAGGGAGTTTGACTGAAGCTTTCTTT,CASRTGSLTEAFF
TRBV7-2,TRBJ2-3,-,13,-,TGTGCCAGCAGCTCTACGCCCGCAGATACGCAGTATTTT,CASSSTPADTQYF
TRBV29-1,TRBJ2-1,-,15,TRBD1,TGCAGCGTTTCACAGGGGATTGGTGGGTACAATGAGCAGTTCTTC,CSVSQGIGGYNEQFF
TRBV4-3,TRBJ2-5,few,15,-,TGCGCCAGCAGCCAAGGCGGACTCTTACAAGAGACCCAGTACTTC,CASSQGGLLQETQYF
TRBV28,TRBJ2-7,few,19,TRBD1,TGTGCCAGCAGTCCTCCGGGGACAGGGGGCTACCCGAACTCCTACGAGCAGTACTTC,CASSPPGTGGYPNSYEQYF
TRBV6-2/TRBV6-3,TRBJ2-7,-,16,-,TGTGCCAGCAGCTCCCACCCGGGGAAGAGCTCCTACGAGCAGTACTTC,CASSSHPGKSSYEQYF
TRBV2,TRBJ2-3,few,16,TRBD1,TGTGCCAGCGAAGGAAGTGGACAGGCCCGCACAGATACGCAGTATTTT,CASEGSGQARTDTQYF